These 10 T cell receptor beta chains were all obtained from the same sample, sequenced in a study of shared clonotypes between healthy human individuals. Only CD45RO-negative cells positively selected for CCR7 counted as naive CD8 cells, so terminally differentiated effector memory CD45RA+ cells were excluded. Produced via immunoSEQ multiplex PCR; TCRdb's table is partial and in-frame only. Of just over 2,000,000 clones in the sample, about 95% were seen once. Sequenced sample: naive CD8+ T cells sorted from blood. The receptor set was obtained from a man aged 18-30 years in good health.

The chain couples TRBV27 to TRBJ2-1; the D call may be TRBD1 or TRBD2 (6 bases each). Germline V gives CDR1 MNHEY, CDR2 SMNVEV (reference sequence). V was shortened by 6 bases and J by 2 bases, with 14 bases between the two germline ends. The CDR3 has 15 amino acids. The CDR3 loop reads CASSPVGGAYNEQFF. The CDR3 region has the DNA TGTGCCAGCAGCCCGGTGGGGGGCGCCTACAATGAGCAGTTCTTC.

The rearrangement uses TRBV5-6 and TRBJ2-7, with D perhaps given as TRBD1 or TRBD2 (5 bases each). V was cut by 2 bases and J by 6 bases, with 15 bases left in between. Germline CDR1 SGHDT, CDR2 YYEEEE. This CDR3 spans 14 amino acids. CDR3 amino acids: CASSFGAGSFEQYF. CDR3 DNA sequence: TGTGCCAGCAGCTTCGGGGCAGGGTCGTTCGAGCAGTACTTC.

V and J are TRBV27 and TRBJ1-5, with 7 bases matching TRBD1. Germline V gene sequence: CDR1 MNHEY, CDR2 SMNVEV (reference sequence). The CDR3 consists of 15 residues. Unmatched junction bases numbered 13, after V lost 1 base and J lost 13 bases. The chain's CDR3 is CASSLLARGIDGQHF. The CDR3 DNA reads TGTGCCAGCAGTTTATTGGCCAGGGGGATTGACGGTCAGCATTTT.

With respect to this clone: Other DNA sequences in the sample encode the same CDR3. This chain joins TRBV27 and TRBJ2-7; 7 bases align to TRBD1. The V gene end was trimmed by 5 bases and the J gene end by 2 bases; junction bases not matched to a gene: 6. This CDR3 is built from 14 residues. The germline CDR1 and CDR2 sequences are MNHEY and SMNVEV (reference sequence). DNA of the CDR3: TGTGCCAGCAGTCCGTCGACAGGGCCCTACGAGCAGTACTTC. It yields the protein CASSPSTGPYEQYF.

V and J are TRBV6-5 and TRBJ2-7, with D perhaps matching TRBD2 (6 bases). Trimming removed 2 bases at V and 6 bases at J, with 11 bases between. From germline, CDR1 is MNHEY and CDR2 SVGAGI. The CDR3 runs to 13 residues. CDR3 residues: CASSYNSGAEQYF. For the CDR3, the DNA is TGTGCCAGCAGTTACAATAGCGGCGCCGAGCAGTACTTC.

The V call is TRBV4-3, the J call TRBJ1-2; 9 positions agree with TRBD1. Germline assignment: CDR1 LGHNA and CDR2 YSLEER. The CDR3 extends over 17 amino acids. J was trimmed by 5 bases and V by 0 bases; bases with no gene match: 10. The CDR3 DNA follows: TGCGCCAGCAGCCAAGATAACTTAGGGACAGGGTATTATGGCTACACCTTC. Translated: CASSQDNLGTGYYGYTF.

V and J are TRBV6-1 and TRBJ2-1, with 9 bases fitting TRBD1. The CDR3 is made up of 15 amino acids. V lost 6 bases, J lost 4 bases, and 7 bases stayed unmatched. Germline CDR1 reads MNHNS; CDR2 reads SASEGT. Here the CDR3 DNA reads TGTGCCAGCAGAACTGACAGGGGGAAATACAATGAGCAGTTCTTC. It encodes CASRTDRGKYNEQFF.

As concerns this clone: Distinct nucleotide sequences in the sample also encode this CDR3. The genes are TRBV28 and TRBJ2-2, with no clear D. V lost 3 bases, J lost 0 bases, and 5 bases lay in between. CDR1 is MDHEN, CDR2 SYDVKM, per germline. This CDR3 is 14 amino acids long. The CDR3, as DNA: TGTGCCAGCAGTTTTACAGCGAACACCGGGGAGCTGTTTTTT. Its translation is CASSFTANTGELFF.

The chain uses TRBV29-1 and TRBJ2-1, with 8 bases matching TRBD1. With 7 bases clipped from V and 4 bases from J, the junction kept 15 bases outside the gene matches. Germline CDR1 is SQVTM and CDR2 is ANQGSEA. This CDR3 is 16 amino acids long. Written as DNA, the CDR3 is TGCAGCGCAGAGTCAGGACAGGGCACGTTTTACAATGAGCAGTTCTTC. This codes for CSAESGQGTFYNEQFF.

This sequence joins TRBV27 and TRBJ2-1; 7 nucleotides match TRBD2. CDR3 length equals 15 residues. V shed 4 bases, J shed 7 bases, and the junction held 10 bases outside the gene matches. Germline V lookup: CDR1 MNHEY, CDR2 SMNVEV (reference sequence). CDR3 loop: CASSSQTSQVNEQFF. The CDR3 DNA sequence: TGTGCCAGCAGTTCCCAGACTAGCCAGGTGAATGAGCAGTTCTTC.